What follows is one T cell receptor (beta chain) and its context. Its antigen is still unknown. Peripheral blood came from all dose cohorts at three timepoints. The data derive from a study of OX40 agonist ivuxolimab in advanced cancers. Across the whole study: Patients received ivuxolimab, an intravenous treatment, every 2 weeks at 0.01 to 10 mg/kg. Under the entry rules, prior anti-PD-1, anti-PD-L1 or anti-CTLA-4 therapy was allowed, and less than 50% had some.

General study findings and limits: With doses of 0.1-3.0 mg/kg, partial responders showed among the lowest clonal expansion.

Trimming left V 6 bases short and J 3 bases short, with 17 bases between. This CDR3 has 16 residues. From germline, CDR1 is SNHLY and CDR2 FYNNEI. The table came from immunoSEQ multiplex PCR; TCRdb's copy has only in-frame clones and leaves some out. The profile shows 65,000 to 80,000 clones, almost 85% of them singletons. The chain joins TRBV2 to TRBJ1-4, with D possibly matching TRBD1 (5 bases). The sequence was collected from an adult with an advanced solid tumor such as melanoma, head and neck, liver or kidney cancer. The sequencing here drew on CD4+ or CD8+ T cells sorted from blood, taken in a trial of the OX40 agonist ivuxolimab. Here the CDR3 reads CASSPFGGGANEKLFF. In DNA form, the CDR3 reads TGTGCCAGCAGCCCCTTTGGGGGGGGTGCTAATGAAAAACTGTTTTTT.